These T cell receptor beta chains were read from a single sample in a study of shared clonotypes between healthy human individuals. The table came from immunoSEQ multiplex PCR; TCRdb's copy has only in-frame clones and leaves some out. The sample contains over a million clones, around 78% of which appear only once. The sequenced sample consisted of memory CD4+ T cells from PBMCs. Every receptor here comes from a man younger than 30 in good health. Some clones in this sample may be carry-over from other donors' samples. Both conserved end residues are part of each CDR3. The order of the fields is D gene, CDR3 length, clone size, V gene, J gene, CDR3 DNA, CDR3 protein. The D gene is left open where the match is weak. Some rows mark clone size as missing; the rest say once, few, many or name a class of expanded clone.

d_call: TRBD2
cdr3_length: 16
clone_size: few
v_call: TRBV6-6
j_call: TRBJ2-7
cdr3_nt: TGTGCCAGCACCAGTTCGACTAGCGGGAACGTCTACGAGCAGTACTTC
cdr3_aa: CASTSSTSGNVYEQYF

d_call: -
cdr3_length: 15
clone_size: -
v_call: TRBV2
j_call: TRBJ2-1
cdr3_nt: TGTGCCAGCAGCAGGGAGCTGGACAACTACAATGAGCAGTTCTTC
cdr3_aa: CASSRELDNYNEQFF

d_call: -
cdr3_length: 16
clone_size: -
v_call: TRBV4-1
j_call: TRBJ1-2
cdr3_nt: TGCGCCAGCAGCCAAGAAAGCAGGGGACCTCTCCATGGCTACACCTTC
cdr3_aa: CASSQESRGPLHGYTF

d_call: TRBD1
cdr3_length: 15
clone_size: -
v_call: TRBV29-1
j_call: TRBJ1-1
cdr3_nt: TGCAGCGTTGAGGGACCCGGGACAGGGGGCACTGAAGCTTTCTTT
cdr3_aa: CSVEGPGTGGTEAFF

d_call: -
cdr3_length: 14
clone_size: -
v_call: TRBV7-3
j_call: TRBJ2-5
cdr3_nt: TGTGCCAGCAGCTCAACAGGGCCCCAAGAGACCCAGTACTTC
cdr3_aa: CASSSTGPQETQYF

d_call: -
cdr3_length: 14
clone_size: -
v_call: TRBV19
j_call: TRBJ1-2
cdr3_nt: TGTGCCAGCAGAGATTCCGGGACGGCTATCGGCTACACCTTC
cdr3_aa: CASRDSGTAIGYTF

d_call: -
cdr3_length: 13
clone_size: once
v_call: TRBV30
j_call: TRBJ1-2
cdr3_nt: TGTGCCTGGAGTTTCAGGGGCCCAGCCGGCTACACCTTC
cdr3_aa: CAWSFRGPAGYTF

d_call: -
cdr3_length: 14
clone_size: -
v_call: TRBV5-4
j_call: TRBJ1-1
cdr3_nt: TGTGCCAGCAGCTTGGAGTACCGGTCGTCTGAAGCTTTCTTT
cdr3_aa: CASSLEYRSSEAFF

d_call: TRBD2
cdr3_length: 19
clone_size: -
v_call: TRBV7-9
j_call: TRBJ2-1
cdr3_nt: TGTGCCAGCAGCTCACCGCCCGGGACTAGCGGGACCTCCTACAATGAGCAGTTCTTC
cdr3_aa: CASSSPPGTSGTSYNEQFF

d_call: -
cdr3_length: 14
clone_size: -
v_call: TRBV5-1
j_call: TRBJ1-1
cdr3_nt: TGCGCCAGCAGCCCCCTCTACGGGGACACTGAAGCTTTCTTT
cdr3_aa: CASSPLYGDTEAFF

d_call: -
cdr3_length: 14
clone_size: -
v_call: TRBV11-1
j_call: TRBJ2-5
cdr3_nt: TGTGCCAGCAGCTTACAGGCCTATCAAGAGACCCAGTACTTC
cdr3_aa: CASSLQAYQETQYF

d_call: TRBD1
cdr3_length: 13
clone_size: -
v_call: TRBV7-3
j_call: TRBJ2-7
cdr3_nt: TGTGCCAGCAGCTTAATACAGGGGGGCGAGCAGTACTTC
cdr3_aa: CASSLIQGGEQYF

d_call: TRBD2
cdr3_length: 14
clone_size: -
v_call: TRBV19
j_call: TRBJ2-5
cdr3_nt: TGTGCCAGTAGGCGCGGGGGGATGAAAGAGACCCAGTACTTC
cdr3_aa: CASRRGGMKETQYF

d_call: -
cdr3_length: 13
clone_size: -
v_call: TRBV5-1
j_call: TRBJ2-7
cdr3_nt: TGCGCCAGCACCACCGGGAGCTCTTACGAGCAGTACTTC
cdr3_aa: CASTTGSSYEQYF

d_call: -
cdr3_length: 13
clone_size: -
v_call: TRBV5-1
j_call: TRBJ2-1
cdr3_nt: TGCGCCAGCAGCCGAACCGACGCAAGCGAGCAGTTCTTC
cdr3_aa: CASSRTDASEQFF